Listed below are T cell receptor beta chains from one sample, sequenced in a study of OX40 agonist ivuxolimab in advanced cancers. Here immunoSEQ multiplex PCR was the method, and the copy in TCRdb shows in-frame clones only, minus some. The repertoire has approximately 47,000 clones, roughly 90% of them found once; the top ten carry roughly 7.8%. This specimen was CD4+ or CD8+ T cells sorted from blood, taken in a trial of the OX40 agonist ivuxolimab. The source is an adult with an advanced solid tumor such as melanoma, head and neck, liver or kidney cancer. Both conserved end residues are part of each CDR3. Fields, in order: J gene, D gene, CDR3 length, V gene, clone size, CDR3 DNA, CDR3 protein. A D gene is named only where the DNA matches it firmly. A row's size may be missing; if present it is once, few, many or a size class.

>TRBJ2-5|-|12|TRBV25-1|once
TGTGCCAGCAGTGAATTGGTAGAGACCCAGTACTTC
CASSELVETQYF
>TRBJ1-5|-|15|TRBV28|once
TGTGCCAGCAGTTTAGGTGTTGGAGGGAATCAGCCCCAGCATTTT
CASSLGVGGNQPQHF
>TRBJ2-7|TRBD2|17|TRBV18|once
TGTGCCAGCTCACCACCGGGACTAGCGGGAGGATCCTACGAGCAGTACTTC
CASSPPGLAGGSYEQYF
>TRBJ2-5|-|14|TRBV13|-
TGTGCCAGCAGCTTACGTAGGGCCCAAGAGACCCAGTACTTC
CASSLRRAQETQYF
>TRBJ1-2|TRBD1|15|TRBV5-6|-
TGTGCCAGCAGCGAGAAGGGACAGACTAACTATGGCTACACCTTC
CASSEKGQTNYGYTF
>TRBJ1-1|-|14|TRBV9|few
TGTGCCAGCAGCGTTATGCAGTCGAGCACTGAAGCTTTCTTT
CASSVMQSSTEAFF
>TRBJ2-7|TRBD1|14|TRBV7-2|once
TGTGCCAGCAGCCTCGGACAGGTCTCCTACGAGCAGTACTTC
CASSLGQVSYEQYF
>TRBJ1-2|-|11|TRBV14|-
TGTGCCAGCAGCAACACCTTCAGCTACACCTTC
CASSNTFSYTF
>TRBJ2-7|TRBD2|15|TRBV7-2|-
TGTGCCAGCAGCTTAGTGGGACTAGCGGGCAACGAGCAGTACTTC
CASSLVGLAGNEQYF
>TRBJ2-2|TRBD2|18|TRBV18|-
TGTGCCAGCTCACAAACCGGGACTAGCGCTCTAAACACCGGGGAGCTGTTTTTT
CASSQTGTSALNTGELFF
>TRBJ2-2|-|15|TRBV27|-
TGTGCCAGCAGTTTAAACGGAGCGAACACCGGGGAGCTGTTTTTT
CASSLNGANTGELFF
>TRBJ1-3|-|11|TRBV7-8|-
TGTGCCAGCAGCTTACAAAACACCATATATTTT
CASSLQNTIYF
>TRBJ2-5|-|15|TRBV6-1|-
TGTGCCAGCAGTGAATTGTACTCCAGCCAAGAGACCCAGTACTTC
CASSELYSSQETQYF
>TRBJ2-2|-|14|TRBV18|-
TGTGCCAGCTCCATAGGGATGGACACCGGGGAGCTGTTTTTT
CASSIGMDTGELFF
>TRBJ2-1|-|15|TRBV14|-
TGTGCCAGCAGCCATAATACAGGGTTCGACAATGAGCAGTTCTTC
CASSHNTGFDNEQFF
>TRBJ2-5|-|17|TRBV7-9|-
TGTGCCAGCAATTTACTTTTGGCAGGGACGTTCCAAGAGACCCAGTACTTC
CASNLLLAGTFQETQYF
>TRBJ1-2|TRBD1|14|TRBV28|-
TGTGCCAGCAGTTTGGACAGGGGGCGTTATGGCTACACCTTC
CASSLDRGRYGYTF
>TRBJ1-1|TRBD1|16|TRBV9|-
TGTGCCAGCAGCGTAGCCTTGGGACAGGGGACCACTGAAGCTTTCTTT
CASSVALGQGTTEAFF
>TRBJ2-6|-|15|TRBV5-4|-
TGTGCCAGCAGCCGCCAACAGGCTGGGGCCAACGTCCTGACTTTC
CASSRQQAGANVLTF
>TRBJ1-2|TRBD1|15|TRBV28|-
TGTGCCAGCAGTCCCCTAGACAGGGCCCCTGGTGGCTACACCTTC
CASSPLDRAPGGYTF
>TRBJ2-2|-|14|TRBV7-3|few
TGTGCCAGCAGCGTGTTCGGCGGAACCGGGGAGCTGTTTTTT
CASSVFGGTGELFF
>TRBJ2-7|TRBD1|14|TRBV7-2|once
TGTGCCAGCAGCCAGGGACAGGAGACCTACGAGCAGTACTTC
CASSQGQETYEQYF
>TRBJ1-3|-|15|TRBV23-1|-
TGCGCCAGCAGAGGGCGAACCTTCTCTGGAAACACCATATATTTT
CASRGRTFSGNTIYF
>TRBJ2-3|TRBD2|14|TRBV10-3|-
TGTGCCATTTTAGCGGGGAATGGGACAGATACGCAGTATTTT
CAILAGNGTDTQYF
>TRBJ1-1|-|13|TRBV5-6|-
TGTGCCAGCAGCTTGCGGGGAGGCACTGAAGCTTTCTTT
CASSLRGGTEAFF
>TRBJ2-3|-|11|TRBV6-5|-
TGTGCCAGCAGTTACGCAGATACGCAGTATTTT
CASSYADTQYF
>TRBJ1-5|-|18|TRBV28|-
TGTGCCAGCAGTTTGCCAGACACAGGAGCGTATAGCAATCAGCCCCAGCATTTT
CASSLPDTGAYSNQPQHF
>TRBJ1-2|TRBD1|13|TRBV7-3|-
TGTGCCAGCAGCTCACAGGGGGCTCAAGGCTACACCTTC
CASSSQGAQGYTF
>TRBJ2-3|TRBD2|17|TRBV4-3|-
TGCGCCAGCAGCCAAGAGTGGGCGGGAGGGAGCACAGATACGCAGTATTTT
CASSQEWAGGSTDTQYF
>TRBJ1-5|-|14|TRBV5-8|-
TGTGCCAGCAGCTACGACAGGTCTAATTCCCTTCAGCATTTT
CASSYDRSNSLQHF
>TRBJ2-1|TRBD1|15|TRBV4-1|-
TGCGCCAGCAGCCAGGGGACAGACTCCTACAATGAGCAGTTCTTC
CASSQGTDSYNEQFF
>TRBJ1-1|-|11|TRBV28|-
TGTGCCAGCAGTGGTGCCAGATTGGCTTTCTTT
CASSGARLAFF
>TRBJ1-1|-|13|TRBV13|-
TGTGCCAGCAGCTTACGGCCGAACACTGAAGCTTTCTTT
CASSLRPNTEAFF
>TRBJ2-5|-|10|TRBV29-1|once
TGCAGCGTTGAACAAGAGACCCAGTACTTC
CSVEQETQYF
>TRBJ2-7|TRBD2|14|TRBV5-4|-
TGTGCCAGCAGCTTGCAGGGCGGGAGTGGCGAGCAGTACTTC
CASSLQGGSGEQYF
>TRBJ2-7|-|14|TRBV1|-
TGCACCAGCAATTATGGGGTTCCTAGCTACGAGCAGTACTTC
CTSNYGVPSYEQYF
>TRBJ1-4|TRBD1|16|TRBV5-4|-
TGTGCCAGCAGCGGGGGACAGGGGGCAACTAATGAAAAACTGTTTTTT
CASSGGQGATNEKLFF
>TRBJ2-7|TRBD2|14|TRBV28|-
TGTGCCAGCAGTTTGCCCGCGGGGGTCCGCGAGCAGTACTTC
CASSLPAGVREQYF
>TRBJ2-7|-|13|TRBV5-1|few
TGCGCCAGCGGCCTATGGGGAGGCTACGAGCAGTACTTC
CASGLWGGYEQYF
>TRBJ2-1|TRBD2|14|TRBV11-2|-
TGTGCCAGCAGCTTAGATCCTAGCGGGAATGAGCAGTTCTTC
CASSLDPSGNEQFF
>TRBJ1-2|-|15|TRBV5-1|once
TGCGCCAGCACCGGACAGCCGTGGGCTAACTATGGCTACACCTTC
CASTGQPWANYGYTF
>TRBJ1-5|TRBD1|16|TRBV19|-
TGTGCCAGTAGCAGAGGGGGCAGAAATAGCAATCAGCCCCAGCATTTT
CASSRGGRNSNQPQHF
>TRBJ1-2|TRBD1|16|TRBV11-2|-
TGTGCCAGCAGCCAATTGGGAGGGGGCGCTAACTATGGCTACACCTTC
CASSQLGGGANYGYTF
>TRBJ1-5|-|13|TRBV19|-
TGTGCCAGTTCCCCAAGGGAGGACCAGCCCCAGCATTTT
CASSPREDQPQHF
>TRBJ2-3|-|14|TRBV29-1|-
TGCAGCGTGAGAGCGGGCCTTAGCACAGATACGCAGTATTTT
CSVRAGLSTDTQYF
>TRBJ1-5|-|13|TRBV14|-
TGTGCCAGCAGCTACAGGGTAGAGCAGCCCCAGCATTTT
CASSYRVEQPQHF
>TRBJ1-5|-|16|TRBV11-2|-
TGTGCCAGCAGCTTAGGCTCAGGGGCCGGCAATCAGCCCCAGCATTTT
CASSLGSGAGNQPQHF
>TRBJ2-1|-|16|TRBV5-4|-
TGTGCCAGCAGCTTGGGGGGGCAGTTATCCTACAATGAGCAGTTCTTC
CASSLGGQLSYNEQFF
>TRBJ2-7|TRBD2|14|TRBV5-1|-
TGCGCCAGCAGCTTAGCGGGAGACGCCTACGAGCAGTACTTC
CASSLAGDAYEQYF
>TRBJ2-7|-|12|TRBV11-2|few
TGTGCCAGCAGCCCAAGGGTTGGGGAGCAGTACTTC
CASSPRVGEQYF
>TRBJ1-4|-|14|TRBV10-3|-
TGTGCCATCAGTGCGGGGGGAACTAATGAAAAACTGTTTTTT
CAISAGGTNEKLFF
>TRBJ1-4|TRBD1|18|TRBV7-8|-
TGTGCCAGCAGCTTAGGACACCCAGGGGGTATAACTAATGAAAAACTGTTTTTT
CASSLGHPGGITNEKLFF
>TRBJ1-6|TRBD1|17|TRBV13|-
TGTGCCAGCAGCCACAGACAGGGGAGCTCCTATAATTCACCCCTCCACTTT
CASSHRQGSSYNSPLHF